The present T cell receptor (beta chain) was sequenced within a study of CD8+ T cells in alopecia areata. RNA was isolated and reverse transcribed to cDNA, the sequencing template. Clones were read by immunoSEQ multiplex PCR, and TCRdb kept only the in-frame ones, dropping some. In the table there are about 34,000 clones, over 65% of which are singletons. Germline CDR1 and CDR2: MGHRA and YSYEKL. V lost 4 bases, J lost 3 bases, and 4 bases stayed unmatched. The CDR3 runs to 14 residues. The material sequenced was NKG2D-low CD8+ T cells sorted from blood. This TCR came from a human donor with alopecia areata. V gene TRBV4-1 combines with J gene TRBJ2-3, with 7 bases that match TRBD2. For the CDR3, the DNA is TGCGCCAGCAGCCCTAGCGGTGAAACAGATACGCAGTATTTT. This gives the protein CASSPSGETDTQYF.